This paragraph covers one TCR beta chain sequence. The target antigen is unknown. The germline V and J ends were trimmed by 6 bases and 13 bases, with 13 bases remaining between them. Germline-derived CDR1 and CDR2 are MDHEN and SYDVKM. The CDR3 runs 12 residues. Unexposed donor CD4+ T cells date from about 2011-2019, before the COVID-19 pandemic. The entry originates in a study of CD4 T cells in relation to SARS-CoV-2 and coronaviruses. The study, taken as a whole, reports: Compared with monoreactive clones, crossreactive clones showed significantly weaker SARS-CoV-2 expansion. This crossreactivity analysis covered spike protein alone, no other viral proteins.

Naive and memory CD4+ T cell DNA was deep-sequenced without culture. Some clones are missing from TCRdb's copy, which holds only in-frame ones; the method was immunoSEQ multiplex PCR. Of about 59,000 clones in the sample, about nine tenths are singletons; the top ten hold roughly 1.4%. This clonotype originated in a human donor in good health. Source material: memory CD4+ T cells from PBMCs. The rearrangement joins TRBV28 to TRBJ1-6, with D uncertain. The CDR3 protein is CASSPVRSPLHF. The CDR3 coding sequence is TGTGCCAGCAGCCCCGTAAGGTCCCCCCTCCACTTT.